These 5 T cell receptor beta chains were sequenced from one sample in a study of identical twins. Each CDR3 protein is one row after TCRdb ran MiXCR on the 5' RACE reads. The sample lists about 1.7 million distinct CDR3 sequences, roughly 35% occurring once. Source material: cord blood. The receptors stem from a newborn girl in good health.

The genes are TRBV28 and TRBJ2-7; 7 nucleotides line up with TRBD1. V was pared by 4 bases and J by 4 bases, with 10 bases of the junction left unmatched. The CDR3 consists of 15 residues. The germline gives CDR1 MDHEN, CDR2 SYDVKM. The chain's CDR3 is CASSYNGQDGYEQYF. Here the CDR3 DNA reads TGTGCCAGCAGTTACAACGGACAGGACGGGTACGAGCAGTACTTC.

This clonotype was observed a few times. CDR3 sequence: CASSEGPGTNYGYTF. The CDR3 coding sequence is TGTGCCAGCAGTGAAGGGCCAGGGACTAACTATGGCTACACCTTC. The chain joins TRBV6-1 to TRBJ1-2; perhaps TRBD1 as D (5 bases). Trimming stripped 1 base from V and 0 bases from J, with 9 bases between. From germline, CDR1 is MNHNS and CDR2 SASEGT. There are 15 residues in the CDR3.

The rearrangement links TRBV24-1 to TRBJ2-5; 11 bases are shared with TRBD2. Trimming at V came to 5 bases and at J to 5 bases, leaving 6 bases not matched to a gene. The germline V gene has CDR1 KGHDR and CDR2 SFDVKD. CDR3 length: 15 amino acids. CDR3 nucleotide sequence: TGTGCCACCAGTGCCATTAGCGGGAGGGGTGAGACCCAGTACTTC. Its translation: CATSAISGRGETQYF.

This clonotype was seen repeatedly, ten times or more. The chain is built from TRBV10-3 and TRBJ1-2; D is possibly TRBD1 (5 bases). The germline V gene has CDR1 ENHRY and CDR2 SYGVKD. This CDR3 is built from 13 residues. The ends were cut back, 2 bases at V and 4 bases at J, with 8 bases in the middle. Here the CDR3 DNA reads TGTGCCATCAGTGAGCAGGGTAGCTATGGCTACACCTTC. Its translation: CAISEQGSYGYTF.

The chain is built from TRBV7-9 and TRBJ2-7; 9 bases map to TRBD1. V dropped 5 bases and J dropped 0; count of bases not matched to a gene: 8. CDR3 size: 16 residues. CDR1 SEHNR and CDR2 FQNEAQ come from the germline V gene (reference sequence). In nucleotides, the CDR3 is TGTGCCAGCAGCATCCGGGACAGGGTTAGCTCCTACGAGCAGTACTTC. This gives the protein CASSIRDRVSSYEQYF.